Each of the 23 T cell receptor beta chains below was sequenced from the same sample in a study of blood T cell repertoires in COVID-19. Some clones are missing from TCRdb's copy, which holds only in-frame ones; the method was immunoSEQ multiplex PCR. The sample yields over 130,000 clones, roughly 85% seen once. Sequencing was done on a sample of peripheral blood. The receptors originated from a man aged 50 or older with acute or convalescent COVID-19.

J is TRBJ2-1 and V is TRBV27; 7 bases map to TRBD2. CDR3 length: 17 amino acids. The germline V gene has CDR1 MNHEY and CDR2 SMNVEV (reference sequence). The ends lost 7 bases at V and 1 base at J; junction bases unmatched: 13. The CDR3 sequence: CASTKERAGISYNEQFF. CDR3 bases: TGTGCCAGCACCAAAGAACGAGCGGGGATATCCTACAATGAGCAGTTCTTC.

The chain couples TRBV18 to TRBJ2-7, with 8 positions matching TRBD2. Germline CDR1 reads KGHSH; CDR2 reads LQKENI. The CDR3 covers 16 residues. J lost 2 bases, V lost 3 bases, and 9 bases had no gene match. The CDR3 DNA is TGTGCCAGCTCACCCAGGAGCGGGGGCCCCACCTACGAGCAGTACTTC. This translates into CASSPRSGGPTYEQYF.

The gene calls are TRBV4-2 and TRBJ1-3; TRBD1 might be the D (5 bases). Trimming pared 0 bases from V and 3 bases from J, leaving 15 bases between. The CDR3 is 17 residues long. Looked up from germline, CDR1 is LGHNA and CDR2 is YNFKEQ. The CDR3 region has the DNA TGTGCCAGCAGCCAAGAGCCGGGAGGGGCAGGTGGAAACACCATATATTTT. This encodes CASSQEPGGAGGNTIYF.

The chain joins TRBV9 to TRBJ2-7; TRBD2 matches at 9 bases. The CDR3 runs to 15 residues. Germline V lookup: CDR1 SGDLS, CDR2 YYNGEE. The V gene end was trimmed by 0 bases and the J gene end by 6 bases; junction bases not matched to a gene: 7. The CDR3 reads CASSVGGSGSGEQYF. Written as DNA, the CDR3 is TGTGCCAGCAGCGTAGGTGGTAGCGGGAGTGGCGAGCAGTACTTC.

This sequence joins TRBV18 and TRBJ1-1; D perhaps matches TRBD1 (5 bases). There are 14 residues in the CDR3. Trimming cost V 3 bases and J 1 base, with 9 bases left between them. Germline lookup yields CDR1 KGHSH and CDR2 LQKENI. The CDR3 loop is CASSPGTGNTEAFF. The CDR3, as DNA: TGTGCCAGCTCACCCGGAACAGGGAACACTGAAGCTTTCTTT.

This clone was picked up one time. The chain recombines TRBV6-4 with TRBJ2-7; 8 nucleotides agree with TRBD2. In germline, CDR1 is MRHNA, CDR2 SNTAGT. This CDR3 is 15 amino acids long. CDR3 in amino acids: CASRGREALDYEQYF. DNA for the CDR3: TGTGCTTCACGGGGGCGGGAGGCCCTTGACTACGAGCAGTACTTC.

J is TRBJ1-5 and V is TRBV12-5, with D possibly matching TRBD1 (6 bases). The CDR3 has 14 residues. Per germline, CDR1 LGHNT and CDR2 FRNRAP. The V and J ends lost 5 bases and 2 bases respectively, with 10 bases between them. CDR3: CASGVGGGNQPQHF. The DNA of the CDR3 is TGTGCTAGTGGTGTAGGGGGGGGCAATCAGCCCCAGCATTTT.

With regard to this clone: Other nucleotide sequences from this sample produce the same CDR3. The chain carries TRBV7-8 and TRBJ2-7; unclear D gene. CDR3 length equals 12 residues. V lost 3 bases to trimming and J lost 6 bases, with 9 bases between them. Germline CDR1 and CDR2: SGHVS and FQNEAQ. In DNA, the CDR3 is TGTGCCAGCAGCTTTACTGGCGGCGAGCAGTACTTC. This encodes CASSFTGGEQYF.

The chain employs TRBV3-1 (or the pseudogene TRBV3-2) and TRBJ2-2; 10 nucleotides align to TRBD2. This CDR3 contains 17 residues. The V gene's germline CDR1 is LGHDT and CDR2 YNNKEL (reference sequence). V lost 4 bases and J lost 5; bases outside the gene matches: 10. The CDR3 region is CASSRYGSGGDTGELFF. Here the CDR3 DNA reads TGTGCCAGCAGCCGTTATGGGAGCGGGGGGGATACCGGGGAGCTGTTTTTT.

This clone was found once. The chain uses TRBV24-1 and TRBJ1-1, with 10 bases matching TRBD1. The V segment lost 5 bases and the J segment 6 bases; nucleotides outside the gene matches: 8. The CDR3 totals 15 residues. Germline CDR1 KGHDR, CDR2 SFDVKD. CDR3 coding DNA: TGTGCCACCAGTGTAACCGGGACAGGGGTCTCTGAAGCTTTCTTT. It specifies CATSVTGTGVSEAFF.

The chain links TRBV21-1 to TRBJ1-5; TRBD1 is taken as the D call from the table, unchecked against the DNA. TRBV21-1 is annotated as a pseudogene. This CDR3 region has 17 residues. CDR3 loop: CASTPDRVAYSNQPQHF. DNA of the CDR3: TGTGCCAGCACCCCGGACAGGGTCGCGTATAGCAATCAGCCCCAGCATTTT.

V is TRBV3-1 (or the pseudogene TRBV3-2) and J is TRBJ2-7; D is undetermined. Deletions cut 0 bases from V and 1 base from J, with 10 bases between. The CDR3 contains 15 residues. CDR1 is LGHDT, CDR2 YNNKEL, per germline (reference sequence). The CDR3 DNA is TGTGCCAGCAGCCAAGATAGTACAGATTCCTACGAGCAGTACTTC. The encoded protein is CASSQDSTDSYEQYF.

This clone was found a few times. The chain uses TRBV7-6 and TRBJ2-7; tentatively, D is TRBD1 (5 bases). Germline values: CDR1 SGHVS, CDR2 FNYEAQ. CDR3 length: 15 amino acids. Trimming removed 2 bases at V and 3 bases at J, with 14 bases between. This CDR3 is CASSLSLGPLYEQYF. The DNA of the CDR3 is TGTGCCAGCAGCTTATCCCTGGGGCCACTCTACGAGCAGTACTTC.

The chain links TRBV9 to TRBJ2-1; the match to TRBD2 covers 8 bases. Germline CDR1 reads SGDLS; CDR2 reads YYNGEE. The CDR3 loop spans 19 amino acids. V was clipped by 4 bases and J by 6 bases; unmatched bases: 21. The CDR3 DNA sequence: TGTGCCAGCAGCTCCTGGGGACTAGACCCAGCTACCGGGGTCAATGAGCAGTTCTTC. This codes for CASSSWGLDPATGVNEQFF.

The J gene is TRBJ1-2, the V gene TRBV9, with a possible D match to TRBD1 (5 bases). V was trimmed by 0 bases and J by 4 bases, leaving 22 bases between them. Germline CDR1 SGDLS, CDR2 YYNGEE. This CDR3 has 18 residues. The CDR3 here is CASSVAESLAGPSYGYTF. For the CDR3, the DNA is TGTGCCAGCAGCGTAGCGGAATCCTTGGCAGGGCCAAGCTATGGCTACACCTTC.

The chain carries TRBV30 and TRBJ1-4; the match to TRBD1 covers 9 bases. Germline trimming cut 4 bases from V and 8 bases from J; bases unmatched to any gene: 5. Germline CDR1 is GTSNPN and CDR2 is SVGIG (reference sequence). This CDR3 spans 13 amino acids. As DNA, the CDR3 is TGTGCCTGGACCGGACAGGGGTGGGAAAAACTGTTTTTT. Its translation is CAWTGQGWEKLFF.

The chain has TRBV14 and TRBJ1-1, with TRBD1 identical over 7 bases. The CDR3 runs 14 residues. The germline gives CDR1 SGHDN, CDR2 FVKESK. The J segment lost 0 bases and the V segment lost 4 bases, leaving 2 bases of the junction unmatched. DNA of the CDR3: TGTGCCAGCAGCCGACAGGGTTTGAACACTGAAGCTTTCTTT. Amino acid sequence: CASSRQGLNTEAFF.

DNA of the CDR3: TGTGCCAGCAGCCAGAGGGAAATCGGGGAGCTGTTTTTT. This translates into CASSQREIGELFF. This rearrangement joins TRBV3-1 (or the pseudogene TRBV3-2) to TRBJ2-2, with D tentatively TRBD2 (5 bases). The V gene's germline CDR1 is LGHDT and CDR2 YNNKEL (reference sequence). The germline V and J ends were trimmed by 3 bases and 7 bases, with 9 bases remaining between them. There are 13 residues in the CDR3.

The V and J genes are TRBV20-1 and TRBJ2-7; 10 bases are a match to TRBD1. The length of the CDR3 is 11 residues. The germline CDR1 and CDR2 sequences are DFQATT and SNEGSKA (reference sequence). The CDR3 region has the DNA TGCAGCGGGGGACAGGGGTACGAGCAGTACTTC. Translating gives CSGGQGYEQYF.

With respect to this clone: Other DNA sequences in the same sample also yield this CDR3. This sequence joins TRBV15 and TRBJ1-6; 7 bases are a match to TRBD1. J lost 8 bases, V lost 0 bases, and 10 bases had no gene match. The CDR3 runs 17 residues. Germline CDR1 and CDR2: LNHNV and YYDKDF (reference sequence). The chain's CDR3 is CATSRDRRNRGDSPLHF. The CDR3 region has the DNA TGTGCCACCAGCAGAGATCGACGGAACAGGGGCGATTCACCCCTCCACTTT.

CDR3 loop: CASSLQGQMNQPQHF. For the CDR3, the DNA is TGTGCCAGCAGCTTACAGGGACAGATGAATCAGCCCCAGCATTTT. The chain employs TRBV7-8 and TRBJ1-5, with TRBD1 identical over 7 bases. V lost 2 bases to trimming and J lost 4 bases; unmatched junction nucleotides: 5. Germline V CDR1 and CDR2: SGHVS, FQNEAQ. The CDR3 covers 15 residues.

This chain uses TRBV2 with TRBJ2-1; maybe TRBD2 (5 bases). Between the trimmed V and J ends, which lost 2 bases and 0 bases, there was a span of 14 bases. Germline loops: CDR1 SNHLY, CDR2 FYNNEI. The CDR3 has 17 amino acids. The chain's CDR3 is CASSEIAPPSSYNEQFF. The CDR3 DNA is TGTGCCAGCAGTGAAATAGCGCCTCCGAGCTCCTACAATGAGCAGTTCTTC.

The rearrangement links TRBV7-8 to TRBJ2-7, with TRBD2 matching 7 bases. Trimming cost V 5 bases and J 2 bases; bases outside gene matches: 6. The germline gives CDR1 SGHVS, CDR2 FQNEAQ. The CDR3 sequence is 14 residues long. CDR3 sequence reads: CASSPSGGPYEQYF. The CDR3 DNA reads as TGTGCCAGCAGCCCCTCGGGGGGACCCTACGAGCAGTACTTC. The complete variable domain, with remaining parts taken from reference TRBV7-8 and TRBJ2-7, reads GAGVSQSPRYKVAKRGQDVALRCDPISGHVSLFWYQQALGQGPEFLTYFQNEAQLDKSGLPSDRFFAERPEGSVSTLKIQRTQQEDSAVYLCASSPSGGPYEQYFGPGTRLTVT.